A selection of T cell receptor beta chains follows, all from one sample in a study of T cells in Graves' hyperthyroidism and ophthalmopathy. MiXCR, run by TCRdb on the multiplex PCR reads, gives a single entry per CDR3 protein. The sample consists of about 400,000 distinct CDR3 sequences, about 15% of them appearing once. The sample consisted of blood. The receptors stem from a woman younger than 45 with Graves' hyperthyroidism. The CDR3 runs from the conserved cysteine through the conserved F or W. D genes are given only for firm matches. Size is omitted from some rows. Given values are once, few, many or a class for expanded clones.

cdr3_aa	cdr3_nt	clone_size	d_call	v_call	j_call
CASGPSSYEQYF	TGTGCCAGCGGGCCCTCGTCCTACGAGCAGTACTTC	many	-	TRBV12-3/TRBV12-4	TRBJ2-7
CSVEMTGLEKLFF	TGCAGCGTTGAGATGACAGGGCTCGAAAAACTGTTTTTT	few	TRBD1	TRBV29-1	TRBJ1-4
CAWSVGGSGYNEQFF	TGTGCCTGGAGTGTAGGCGGGAGCGGGTACAATGAGCAGTTCTTC	-	TRBD2	TRBV30	TRBJ2-1
CASSPERISALSFF	TGTGCCAGCAGCCCCGAGAGGATTTCAGCCTTATCTTTCTTT	-	-	TRBV6-1	TRBJ1-1
CASSLGPLGGAFF	TGTGCCAGCAGTTTAGGGCCCTTGGGGGGGGCTTTCTTT	many	-	TRBV12-3/TRBV12-4	TRBJ1-1
CASSMSTSGSYEQYF	TGTGCCAGTAGTATGAGCACTAGCGGGAGCTACGAGCAGTACTTC	many	TRBD2	TRBV19	TRBJ2-7
CASSGTGTGLWEQYF	TGTGCCAGCAGTGGGACCGGGACAGGGCTCTGGGAGCAGTACTTC	many	TRBD1	TRBV12-3/TRBV12-4	TRBJ2-7
CASSYTRDRGPSYF	TGTGCCAGCAGTTACACCCGGGACAGGGGCCCCTCGTACTTC	few	TRBD1	TRBV6-6	TRBJ2-5
CASSYSLSRGSTEAFF	TGTGCCAGCAGTTACTCGCTCTCGAGAGGGAGCACTGAAGCTTTCTTT	many	-	TRBV6-6	TRBJ1-1
CASSQYVGNTDTQYF	TGCGCCAGCAGCCAGTATGTCGGGAACACAGATACGCAGTATTTT	-	-	TRBV4-1	TRBJ2-3
CASSVSSGGQETQYF	TGCGCCAGCAGTGTATCCAGCGGGGGCCAAGAGACCCAGTACTTC	-	TRBD2	TRBV10-1	TRBJ2-5
CASTVAEGSSYNEQFF	TGTGCCAGCACTGTAGCGGAGGGGAGCTCCTACAATGAGCAGTTCTTC	-	-	TRBV6-1	TRBJ2-1
CSAPSGMRNEQYF	TGCAGTGCACCGAGCGGGATGAGAAACGAGCAGTACTTC	few	TRBD2	TRBV20-1	TRBJ2-7
CASSSRRDPAKNIQYF	TGTGCCAGCAGCTCCCGCCGGGACCCAGCCAAAAACATTCAGTACTTC	-	-	TRBV7-3	TRBJ2-4
CASSTGTVQETQYF	TGTGCCAGCTCGACCGGGACAGTCCAAGAGACCCAGTACTTC	many	TRBD1	TRBV18	TRBJ2-5
CASSLADGGSYEQYF	TGTGCCAGCAGCTTGGCCGATGGAGGGAGCTACGAGCAGTACTTC	-	-	TRBV5-5	TRBJ2-7
CASSNSGTNYGYTF	TGTGCCAGCAGTAATTCGGGGACTAACTATGGCTACACCTTC	-	-	TRBV28	TRBJ1-2
CASSSNPYGRVSTDTQYF	TGTGCCAGCAGCTCCAACCCCTACGGACGGGTTAGCACAGATACGCAGTATTTT	many	-	TRBV11-2	TRBJ2-3
CASTPGTSGSVVDTQYF	TGTGCCAGCACTCCGGGGACTAGCGGGAGCGTGGTAGATACGCAGTATTTT	-	TRBD2	TRBV6-1	TRBJ2-3
CASSQRQHEQYF	TGTGCCAGCAGCCAACGACAGCACGAGCAGTACTTC	many	-	TRBV3-1	TRBJ2-7
CAISVGGDPQETQYF	TGTGCCATCAGTGTAGGAGGAGACCCCCAAGAGACCCAGTACTTC	many	-	TRBV10-3	TRBJ2-5
CASSPYPTGTRREYF	TGTGCCAGCAGCCCGTATCCGACCGGGACCCGCAGGGAGTATTTT	-	-	TRBV3-1	TRBJ2-3
CASSQGSGAGYEQYF	TGTGCCAGCAGCCAGGGTAGCGGAGCAGGATACGAGCAGTACTTC	-	-	TRBV3-1	TRBJ2-7
CASSQESATGELFF	TGTGCCAGCAGCCAAGAGTCTGCCACCGGGGAGCTGTTTTTT	few	-	TRBV3-1	TRBJ2-2
CASSPEVQEQFF	TGTGCCAGCTCACCCGAGGTACAAGAGCAGTTCTTC	many	-	TRBV18	TRBJ2-1
CASSLGDSPLHF	TGTGCCAGCAGCTTGGGCGATTCACCCCTCCACTTT	many	-	TRBV11-2	TRBJ1-6
CASSLAGGGTYGYTF	TGTGCCAGCAGTTTAGCCGGGGGTGGGACTTATGGCTACACCTTC	many	-	TRBV12-3/TRBV12-4	TRBJ1-2
CASSLLLAEDNEQFF	TGCGCCAGCAGCTTGTTACTAGCGGAGGACAATGAGCAGTTCTTC	-	TRBD2	TRBV5-1	TRBJ2-1
CASSLSGSYGYTF	TGTGCCAGCAGTTTATCGGGCAGTTATGGCTACACCTTC	many	-	TRBV27	TRBJ1-2
CSASRGIGLLDLNEQFF	TGCAGTGCTAGTCGGGGGATCGGGCTCCTCGACCTAAATGAGCAGTTCTTC	many	-	TRBV20-1	TRBJ2-1
CASSLSEGNEQFF	TGTGCCAGCAGTTTATCCGAAGGGAATGAGCAGTTCTTC	many	-	TRBV27	TRBJ2-1
CASSDSHEQYF	TGTGCCAGCAGCGACTCCCACGAGCAGTACTTC	few	-	TRBV2	TRBJ2-7
CASKVTGPGELFF	TGTGCCAGCAAGGTGACAGGGCCCGGGGAGCTGTTTTTT	many	TRBD1	TRBV2	TRBJ2-2
CASRSLAVGELFF	TGTGCCAGCAGATCCCTAGCGGTCGGGGAGCTGTTTTTT	many	TRBD2	TRBV12-3/TRBV12-4	TRBJ2-2
CSASRGKRGEQYF	TGCAGTGCTAGCAGAGGCAAGAGAGGCGAGCAGTACTTC	many	-	TRBV20-1	TRBJ2-7
CASSQTPGLGSGETQYF	TGCGCCAGCAGCCAAACCCCTGGACTAGGCTCGGGGGAGACCCAGTACTTC	few	TRBD2	TRBV4-1	TRBJ2-5
CASSKRDRSGAAQYF	TGTGCCAGCAGCAAGAGGGACAGATCAGGCGCGGCCCAGTACTTC	many	TRBD1	TRBV11-2	TRBJ2-5
CSVERADRDIGELFF	TGCAGCGTTGAAAGGGCGGACAGGGATATCGGGGAGCTGTTTTTT	few	TRBD1	TRBV29-1	TRBJ2-2
CASRESGAGGDTQYF	TGTGCCAGCAGGGAAAGCGGCGCAGGGGGAGATACGCAGTATTTT	few	TRBD1	TRBV6-1	TRBJ2-3
CACSLPPAGGMDTQYF	TGTGCCTGCAGTTTACCACCAGCGGGGGGGATGGATACGCAGTATTTT	-	TRBD2	TRBV28	TRBJ2-3
CASSPDRGSYEQYF	TGTGCCAGTAGTCCGGACAGGGGGTCCTACGAGCAGTACTTC	-	TRBD1	TRBV19	TRBJ2-7
CASSTISGRGEQFF	TGTGCCAGTAGTACCATCAGCGGGAGAGGGGAGCAGTTCTTC	few	TRBD2	TRBV19	TRBJ2-1
CASSYRDSPLHF	TGTGCCAGTAGCTACAGAGATTCACCCCTCCACTTT	many	-	TRBV19	TRBJ1-6
CASSLPGTGMNTEAFF	TGTGCCAGCAGCTTACCCGGGACAGGGATGAACACTGAAGCTTTCTTT	few	TRBD1	TRBV5-6	TRBJ1-1
CASSSGQGHQPQHF	TGTGCCAGCAGCTCCGGGCAGGGGCATCAGCCCCAGCATTTT	many	-	TRBV6-1	TRBJ1-5
CATSTGTSGGRAKDTQYF	TGTGCCACCAGCACCGGTACGAGTGGCGGGAGGGCCAAAGATACGCAGTATTTT	-	TRBD2	TRBV15	TRBJ2-3
CATSSQKTYEQYF	TGTGCCACCAGCAGTCAAAAGACCTACGAGCAGTACTTC	-	-	TRBV15	TRBJ2-7
CSAPSGTQQFF	TGCAGTGCTCCCTCCGGGACTCAGCAGTTCTTC	many	-	TRBV20-1	TRBJ2-1
CASEGLDGELFF	TGTGCCAGCGAAGGACTCGACGGGGAGCTGTTTTTT	few	-	TRBV2	TRBJ2-2
CASSELRAPSGYTF	TGTGCCAGCAGTGAACTCCGGGCCCCAAGTGGCTACACCTTC	many	-	TRBV6-1	TRBJ1-2